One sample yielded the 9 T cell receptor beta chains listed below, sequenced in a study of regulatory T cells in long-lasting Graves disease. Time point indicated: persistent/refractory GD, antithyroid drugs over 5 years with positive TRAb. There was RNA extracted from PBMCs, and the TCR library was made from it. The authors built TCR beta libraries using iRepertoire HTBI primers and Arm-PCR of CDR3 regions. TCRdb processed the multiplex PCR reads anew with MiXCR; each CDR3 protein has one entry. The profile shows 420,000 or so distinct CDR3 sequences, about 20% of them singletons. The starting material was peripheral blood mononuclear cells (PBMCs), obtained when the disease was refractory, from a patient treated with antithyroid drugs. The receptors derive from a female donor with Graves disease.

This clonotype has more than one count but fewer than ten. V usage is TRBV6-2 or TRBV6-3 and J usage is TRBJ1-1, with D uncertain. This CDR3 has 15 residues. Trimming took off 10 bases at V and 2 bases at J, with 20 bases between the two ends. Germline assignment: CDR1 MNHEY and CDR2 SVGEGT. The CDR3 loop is CATIKRLADNTEAFF. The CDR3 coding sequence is TGTGCCACCATAAAGAGGTTAGCGGACAACACTGAAGCTTTCTTT.

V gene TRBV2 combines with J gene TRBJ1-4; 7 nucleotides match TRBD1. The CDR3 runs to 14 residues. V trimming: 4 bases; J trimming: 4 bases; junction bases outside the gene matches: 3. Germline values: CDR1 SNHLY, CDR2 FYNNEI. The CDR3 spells CASSGGTDNEKLFF. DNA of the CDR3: TGTGCCAGCAGTGGCGGGACAGATAATGAAAAACTGTTTTTT.

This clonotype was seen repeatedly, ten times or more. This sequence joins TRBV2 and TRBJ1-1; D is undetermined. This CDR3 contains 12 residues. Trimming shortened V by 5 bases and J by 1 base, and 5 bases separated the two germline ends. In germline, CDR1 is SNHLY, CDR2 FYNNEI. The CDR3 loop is CASSYTNTEAFF. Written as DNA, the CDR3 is TGTGCCAGCAGTTACACGAACACTGAAGCTTTCTTT. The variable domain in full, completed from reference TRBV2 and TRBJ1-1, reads EPEVTQTPSHQVTQMGQEVILRCVPISNHLYFYWYRQILGQKVEFLVSFYNNEISEKSEIFDDQFSVERPDGSNFTLKIRSTKLEDSAMYFCASSYTNTEAFFGQGTRLTVV.

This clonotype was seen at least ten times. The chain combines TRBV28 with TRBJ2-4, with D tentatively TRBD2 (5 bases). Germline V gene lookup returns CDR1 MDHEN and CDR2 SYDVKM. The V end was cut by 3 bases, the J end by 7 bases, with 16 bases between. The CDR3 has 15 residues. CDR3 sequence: CASSFGSPSGNIQYF. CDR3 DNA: TGTGCCAGCAGTTTCGGCTCACCTTCGGGGAACATTCAGTACTTC.

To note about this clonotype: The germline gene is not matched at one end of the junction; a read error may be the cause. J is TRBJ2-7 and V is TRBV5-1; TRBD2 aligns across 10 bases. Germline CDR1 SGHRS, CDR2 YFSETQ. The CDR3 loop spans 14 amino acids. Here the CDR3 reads CASRLASGRGEQYF. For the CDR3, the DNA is TGCGCCAGCAGGTTGGCTAGCGGGAGAGGCGAGCAGTACTTC.

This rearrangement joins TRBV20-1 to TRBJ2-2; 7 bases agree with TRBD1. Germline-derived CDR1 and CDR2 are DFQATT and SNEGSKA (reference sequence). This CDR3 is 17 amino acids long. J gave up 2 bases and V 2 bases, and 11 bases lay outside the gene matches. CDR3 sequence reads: CSARRERDRLNTGELFF. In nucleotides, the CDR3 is TGCAGTGCTAGAAGAGAAAGGGACAGACTAAACACCGGGGAGCTGTTTTTT.

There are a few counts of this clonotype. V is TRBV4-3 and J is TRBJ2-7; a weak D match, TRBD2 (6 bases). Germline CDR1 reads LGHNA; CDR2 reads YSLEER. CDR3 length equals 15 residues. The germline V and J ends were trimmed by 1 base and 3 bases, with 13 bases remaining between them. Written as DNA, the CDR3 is TGCGCCAGCAGCCAAGGCTTGGGAGGATACTACGAGCAGTACTTC. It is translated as CASSQGLGGYYEQYF.

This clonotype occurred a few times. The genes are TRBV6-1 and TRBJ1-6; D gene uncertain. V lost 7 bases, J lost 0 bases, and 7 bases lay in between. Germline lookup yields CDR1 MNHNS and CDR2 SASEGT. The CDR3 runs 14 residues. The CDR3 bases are TGTGCCAGCAAAGAGAGCTCCTATAATTCACCCCTCCACTTT. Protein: CASKESSYNSPLHF.

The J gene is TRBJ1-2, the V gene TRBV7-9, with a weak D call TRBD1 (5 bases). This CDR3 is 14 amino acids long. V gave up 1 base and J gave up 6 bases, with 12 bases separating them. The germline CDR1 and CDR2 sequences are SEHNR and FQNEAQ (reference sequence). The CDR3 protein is CASSLEYQQDGYTF. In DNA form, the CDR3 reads TGTGCCAGCAGCTTAGAGTACCAACAGGATGGCTACACCTTC.